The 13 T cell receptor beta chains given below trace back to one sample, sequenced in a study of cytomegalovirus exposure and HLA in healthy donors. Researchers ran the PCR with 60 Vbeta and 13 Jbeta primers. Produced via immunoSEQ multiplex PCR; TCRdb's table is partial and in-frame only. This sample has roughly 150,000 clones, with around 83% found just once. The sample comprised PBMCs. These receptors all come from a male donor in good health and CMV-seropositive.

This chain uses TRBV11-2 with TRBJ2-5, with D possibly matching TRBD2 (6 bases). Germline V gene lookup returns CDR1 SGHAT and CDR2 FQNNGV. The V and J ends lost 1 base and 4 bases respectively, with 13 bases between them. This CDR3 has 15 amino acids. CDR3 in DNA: TGTGCCAGCAGCTTAGGAGGACTATCTGGAGAGACCCAGTACTTC. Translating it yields CASSLGGLSGETQYF.

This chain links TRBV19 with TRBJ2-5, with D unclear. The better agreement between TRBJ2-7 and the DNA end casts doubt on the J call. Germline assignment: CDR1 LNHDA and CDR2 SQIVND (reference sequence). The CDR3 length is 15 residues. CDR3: CASSSERSWSYEQYF. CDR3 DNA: TGTGCCAGTAGCTCGGAGCGTAGTTGGTCCTACGAGCAGTACTTC.

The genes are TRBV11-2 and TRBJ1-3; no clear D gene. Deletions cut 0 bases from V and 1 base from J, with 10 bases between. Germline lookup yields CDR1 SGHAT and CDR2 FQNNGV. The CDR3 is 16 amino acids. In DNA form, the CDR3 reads TGTGCCAGCAGCTTAGATCCTCCGAGGTCTGGAAACACCATATATTTT. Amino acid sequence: CASSLDPPRSGNTIYF.

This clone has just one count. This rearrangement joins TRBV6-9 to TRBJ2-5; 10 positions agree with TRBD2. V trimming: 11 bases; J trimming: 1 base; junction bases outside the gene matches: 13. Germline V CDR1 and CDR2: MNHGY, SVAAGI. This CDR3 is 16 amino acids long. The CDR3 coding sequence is TGTGCCGGCCTACTAAAGTTAGCGGGGGGCCAAGAGACCCAGTACTTC. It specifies CAGLLKLAGGQETQYF.

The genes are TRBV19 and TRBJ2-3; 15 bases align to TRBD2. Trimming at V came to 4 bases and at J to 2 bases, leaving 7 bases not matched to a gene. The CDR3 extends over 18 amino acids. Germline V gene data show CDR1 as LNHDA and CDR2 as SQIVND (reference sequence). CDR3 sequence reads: CASSRGLAGGLSTDTQYF. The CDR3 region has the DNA TGTGCCAGTAGTAGGGGACTAGCGGGGGGACTCTCCACAGATACGCAGTATTTT. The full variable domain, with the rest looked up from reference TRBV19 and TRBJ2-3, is DGGITQSPKYLFRKEGQNVTLSCEQNLNHDAMYWYRQDPGQGLRLIYYSQIVNDFQKGDIAEGYSVSREKKESFPLTVTSAQKNPTAFYLCASSRGLAGGLSTDTQYFGPGTRLTVL.

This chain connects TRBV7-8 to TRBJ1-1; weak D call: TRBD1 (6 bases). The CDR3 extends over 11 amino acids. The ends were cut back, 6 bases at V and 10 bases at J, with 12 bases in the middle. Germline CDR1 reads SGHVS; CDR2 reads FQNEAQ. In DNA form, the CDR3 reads TGTGCCAGCAGTCTACAGGGTCGAGCTTTCTTT. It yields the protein CASSLQGRAFF.

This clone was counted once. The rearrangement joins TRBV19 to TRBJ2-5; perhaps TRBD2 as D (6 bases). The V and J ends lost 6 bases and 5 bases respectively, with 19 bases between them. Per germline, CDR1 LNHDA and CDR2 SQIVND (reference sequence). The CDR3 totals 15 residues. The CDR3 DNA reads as TGTGCCAGTAGCCGACCAACCGGGGGTGGGGAGACCCAGTACTTC. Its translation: CASSRPTGGGETQYF.

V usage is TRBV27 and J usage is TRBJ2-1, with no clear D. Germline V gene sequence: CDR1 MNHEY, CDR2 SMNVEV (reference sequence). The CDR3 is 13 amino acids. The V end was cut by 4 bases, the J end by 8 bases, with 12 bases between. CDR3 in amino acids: CASSSDLGDEQFF. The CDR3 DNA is TGTGCCAGCAGTTCTGACCTGGGCGATGAGCAGTTCTTC.

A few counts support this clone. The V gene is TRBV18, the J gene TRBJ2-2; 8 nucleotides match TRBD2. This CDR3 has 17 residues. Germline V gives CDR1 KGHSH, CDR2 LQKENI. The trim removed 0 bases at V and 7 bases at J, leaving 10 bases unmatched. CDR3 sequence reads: CASSPPLAGRGIGELFF. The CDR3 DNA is TGTGCCAGCTCACCACCTTTAGCGGGGCGGGGCATCGGGGAGCTGTTTTTT. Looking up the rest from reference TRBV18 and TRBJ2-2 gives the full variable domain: NAGVMQNPRHLVRRRGQEARLRCSPMKGHSHVYWYRQLPEEGLKFMVYLQKENIIDESGMPKERFSAEFPKEGPSILRIQQVVRGDSAAYFCASSPPLAGRGIGELFFGEGSRLTVL.

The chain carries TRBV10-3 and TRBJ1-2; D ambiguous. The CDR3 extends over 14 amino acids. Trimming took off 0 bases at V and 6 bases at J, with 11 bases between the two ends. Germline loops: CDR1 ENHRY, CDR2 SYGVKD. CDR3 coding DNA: TGTGCCATCAGTGAGTCGTGGCAGGATAATGGCTACACCTTC. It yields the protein CAISESWQDNGYTF.

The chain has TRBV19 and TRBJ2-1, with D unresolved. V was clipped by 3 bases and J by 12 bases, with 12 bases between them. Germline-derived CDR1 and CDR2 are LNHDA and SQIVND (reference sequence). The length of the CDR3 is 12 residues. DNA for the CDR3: TGTGCCAGTAGTATCGGGTTCCGTGCGCAGTTCTTC. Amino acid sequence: CASSIGFRAQFF.

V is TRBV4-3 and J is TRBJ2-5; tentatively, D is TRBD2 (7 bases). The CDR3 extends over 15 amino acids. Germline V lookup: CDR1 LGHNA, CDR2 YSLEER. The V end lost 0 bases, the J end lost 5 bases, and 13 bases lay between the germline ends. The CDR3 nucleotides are TGCGCCAGCAGCCAAGATTGGGGGGGCTCGGAGACCCAGTACTTC. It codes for CASSQDWGGSETQYF.

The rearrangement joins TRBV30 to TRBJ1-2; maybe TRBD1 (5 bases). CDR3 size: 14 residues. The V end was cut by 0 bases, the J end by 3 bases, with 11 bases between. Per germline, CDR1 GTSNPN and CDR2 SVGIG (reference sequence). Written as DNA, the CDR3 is TGTGCCTGGAGTGTACCGGGGGAAGACTATGGCTACACCTTC. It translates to CAWSVPGEDYGYTF.